This entry is about one T cell receptor beta chain. These data originate in a study of blood T cell repertoires in COVID-19. Looking at the study overall: PBMCs, B-cell-depleted T cells, or T cells provided the cDNA or gDNA that made up the material.

The germline CDR1 and CDR2 sequences are SEHNR and FQNEAQ (reference sequence). J lost 2 bases, V lost 5 bases, and 8 bases had no gene match. CDR3 length: 16 residues. Original analysis: Estimated nucleated cell counts came from reference gene primer amplification. Only in-frame clones appear in the TCRdb table, and some are missing; sequencing was by immunoSEQ multiplex PCR. The D gene and trimming were derived from the DNA, and the V and J assignments and clone size from that table. The data hold 85,000 to 110,000 clones, with over 75% observed a single time. The genes are TRBV7-9 and TRBJ2-7; 11 bases match TRBD2. Sequencing was done on a sample of peripheral blood. The source of this sequence is a human donor in a cohort sampled during active COVID-19. The CDR3: CASSDTSGRHPYEQYF. The CDR3 coding sequence is TGTGCCAGCAGCGACACTAGCGGGAGACATCCCTACGAGCAGTACTTC.